These 11 T cell receptor beta chains share one sample of origin, sequenced in a study of blood T cell repertoires in COVID-19. The data were produced by immunoSEQ multiplex PCR, yet TCRdb's version contains in-frame clones alone and is incomplete. The sample holds roughly 60,000 clones, almost 95% seen once. The material sequenced was peripheral blood. The receptors derive from a man between 50 and 59 years old with active COVID-19.

The chain uses TRBV27 and TRBJ2-4, with 12 bases identical to TRBD2. The V gene end was trimmed by 5 bases and the J gene end by 1 base; junction bases not matched to a gene: 12. Germline CDR1 reads MNHEY; CDR2 reads SMNVEV (reference sequence). The CDR3 is 19 amino acids. CDR3 loop: CASSQVTSGSWEAKNIQYF. The CDR3 region has the DNA TGTGCCAGCAGTCAAGTGACTAGCGGGAGTTGGGAGGCCAAAAACATTCAGTACTTC.

The rearrangement uses TRBV6-5 and TRBJ2-5, with 8 bases identical to TRBD2. CDR1 and CDR2 from the germline V gene are MNHEY and SVGAGI. Trimming cost V 1 base and J 4 bases; bases outside gene matches: 5. The CDR3 length is 15 residues. The CDR3 bases are TGTGCCAGCAGTTACTTCGGGGGGGCCGTAGAGACCCAGTACTTC. This encodes CASSYFGGAVETQYF.

The rearrangement links TRBV4-1 to TRBJ2-5, with D unresolved. The CDR3 runs to 13 residues. Between the trimmed V and J ends, which lost 1 base and 5 bases, there was a span of 8 bases. Germline assignment: CDR1 MGHRA and CDR2 YSYEKL. The CDR3 loop is CASSQVLVETQYF. The CDR3 coding sequence is TGCGCCAGCAGCCAAGTACTGGTGGAGACCCAGTACTTC.

V usage is TRBV2 and J usage is TRBJ2-1, with TRBD2 identical over 7 bases. This CDR3 is built from 15 residues. Germline CDR1 is SNHLY and CDR2 is FYNNEI. The V gene end was trimmed by 6 bases and the J gene end by 3 bases; junction bases not matched to a gene: 8. The CDR3 DNA is TGTGCCAGCAGCCGGGACTACAACGACTACAATGAGCAGTTCTTC. It codes for CASSRDYNDYNEQFF. Using reference TRBV2 and TRBJ2-1 for the parts outside the CDR3, the full variable domain is EPEVTQTPSHQVTQMGQEVILRCVPISNHLYFYWYRQILGQKVEFLVSFYNNEISEKSEIFDDQFSVERPDGSNFTLKIRSTKLEDSAMYFCASSRDYNDYNEQFFGPGTRLTVL.

The chain combines TRBV5-6 with TRBJ1-3; the D is unclear. The CDR3 extends over 15 amino acids. V was pared by 1 base and J by 4 bases, with 12 bases between. Per the germline V gene, CDR1 is SGHDT and CDR2 is YYEEEE. The CDR3 protein is CASSLRGFGGNTIYF. In nucleotides, the CDR3 is TGTGCCAGCAGCTTGCGGGGTTTCGGGGGAAACACCATATATTTT. Full variable domain (remainder filled in from reference TRBV5-6 and TRBJ1-3): DAGVTQSPTHLIKTRGQQVTLRCSPKSGHDTVSWYQQALGQGPQFIFQYYEEEERQRGNFPDRFSGHQFPNYSSELNVNALLLGDSALYLCASSLRGFGGNTIYFGEGSWLTVV.

Comment on this clone: This sample also contains other DNA sequences that code for the same CDR3. The chain links TRBV2 to TRBJ2-7; tentatively, D is TRBD2 (5 bases). Per the germline V gene, CDR1 is SNHLY and CDR2 is FYNNEI. The CDR3 totals 14 residues. V was clipped by 4 bases and J by 2 bases, with 12 bases between them. The CDR3 is CASSVQRLTYEQYF. The CDR3 bases are TGTGCCAGCAGTGTCCAGCGGTTAACCTACGAGCAGTACTTC.

The chain has TRBV3-1 (or the pseudogene TRBV3-2) and TRBJ2-7, with 8 positions matching TRBD1. Per germline, CDR1 LGHDT and CDR2 YNNKEL (reference sequence). The CDR3 is made up of 15 amino acids. Trimming removed 4 bases from V and 3 bases from J; junction bases left unmatched: 8. CDR3 sequence: CASSPYRGANYEQYF. The CDR3 DNA sequence: TGTGCCAGCAGCCCCTACAGGGGGGCGAACTACGAGCAGTACTTC.

The V gene is TRBV19, the J gene TRBJ1-2; D possibly corresponds to TRBD1 (6 bases). V lost 8 bases to trimming and J lost 7 bases, with 20 bases between them. CDR3 length: 14 residues. The germline V gene has CDR1 LNHDA and CDR2 SQIVND (reference sequence). CDR3 region: CASLEAGAPRGYTF. CDR3 nucleotides: TGTGCCAGTCTAGAGGCAGGGGCCCCACGTGGCTACACCTTC.

The gene calls are TRBV30 and TRBJ1-3, with unresolved D. This CDR3 is built from 15 residues. V lost 2 bases, J lost 0 bases, and 11 bases lay in between. Germline V gene lookup returns CDR1 GTSNPN and CDR2 SVGIG (reference sequence). The CDR3 DNA reads as TGTGCCTGGAGTTTCCGCGAAAACTCTGGAAACACCATATATTTT. It codes for CAWSFRENSGNTIYF.

The chain employs TRBV27 and TRBJ2-5; 10 positions agree with TRBD2. This CDR3 is 15 amino acids long. Germline CDR1 reads MNHEY; CDR2 reads SMNVEV (reference sequence). The junction had 7 bases not matched to a gene; V was cut back by 6 bases and J by 3 bases. CDR3 sequence reads: CASRKAGGGEETQYF. For the CDR3, the DNA is TGTGCCAGCAGGAAAGCGGGAGGGGGAGAAGAGACCCAGTACTTC.

This chain connects TRBV9 to TRBJ2-1, with a tentative D call TRBD2 (6 bases). Trimming stripped 0 bases from V and 0 bases from J, with 10 bases between. CDR1 and CDR2 (germline): SGDLS, YYNGEE. The CDR3 is made up of 16 amino acids. Here the CDR3 reads CASSVGGSGSYNEQFF. The CDR3 coding sequence is TGTGCCAGCAGCGTAGGAGGTAGCGGCTCCTACAATGAGCAGTTCTTC.